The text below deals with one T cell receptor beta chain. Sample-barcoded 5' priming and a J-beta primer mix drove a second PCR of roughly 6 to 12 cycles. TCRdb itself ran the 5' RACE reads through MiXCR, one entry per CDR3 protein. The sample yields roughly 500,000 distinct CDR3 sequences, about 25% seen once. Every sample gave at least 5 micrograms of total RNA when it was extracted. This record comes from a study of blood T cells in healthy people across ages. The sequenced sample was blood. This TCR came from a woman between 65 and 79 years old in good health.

The CDR3 loop reads CASSQGIPRGSNSYEQYF. The CDR3 DNA is TGCGCCAGCAGCCAGGGGATTCCAAGAGGCTCAAACTCCTACGAGCAGTACTTC. The V gene is TRBV4-3, the J gene TRBJ2-5; the D is unclear. The J call is in doubt because the DNA end fits TRBJ2-7 better. This CDR3 contains 18 residues. From germline, CDR1 is LGHNA and CDR2 YSLEER.